The sequence of this TCR beta chain was determined in a study of T cell repertoires in cytomegalovirus infection. Overall study: An indication of both CMV infection and matching HLA type came from public TCR beta signatures.

MiXCR, run by TCRdb on the reads, gives a single entry per CDR3 protein. The sample includes some 440,000 distinct CDR3 sequences, about a third of them seen just once. The CDR3 extends over 14 amino acids. Germline V gene lookup returns CDR1 MNHNS and CDR2 SASEGT. V dropped 11 bases and J dropped 3; count of bases not matched to a gene: 10. Study-level points and caveats: Of the TCR beta families, the public ones yielded a cumulative frequency that identified carriers of CMV plus the relevant HLA. HLA-C-restricted CMV-specific TCR beta clonotypes were dominant in the ex vivo response.

Worth noting for this clonotype: The antigen remains undetermined.

Sequencing was done on a sample of PBMCs. The TCR was taken from a human donor in good health (CMV status not recorded). Some clones in this sample may be carry-over from other donors' samples. The J gene is TRBJ1-5, the V gene TRBV6-1; 7 bases map to TRBD1. Here the CDR3 DNA reads TGTGCCTCTGCCTCGACAGGGACCAATCAGCCCCAGCATTTT. Protein product: CASASTGTNQPQHF.